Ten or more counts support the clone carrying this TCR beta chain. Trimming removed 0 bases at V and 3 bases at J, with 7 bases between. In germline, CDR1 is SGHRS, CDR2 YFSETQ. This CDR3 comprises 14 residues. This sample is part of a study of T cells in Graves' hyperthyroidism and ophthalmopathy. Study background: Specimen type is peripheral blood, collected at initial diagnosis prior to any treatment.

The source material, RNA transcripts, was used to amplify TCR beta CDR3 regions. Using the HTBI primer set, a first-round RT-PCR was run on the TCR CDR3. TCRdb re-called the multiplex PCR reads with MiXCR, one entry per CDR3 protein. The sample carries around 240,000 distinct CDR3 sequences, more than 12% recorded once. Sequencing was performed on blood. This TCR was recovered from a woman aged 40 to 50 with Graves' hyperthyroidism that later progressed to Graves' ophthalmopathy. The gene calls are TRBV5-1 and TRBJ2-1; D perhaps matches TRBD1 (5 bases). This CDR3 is CASSLDRYYNEQFF. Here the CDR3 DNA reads TGCGCCAGCAGCTTGGACAGGTACTACAATGAGCAGTTCTTC. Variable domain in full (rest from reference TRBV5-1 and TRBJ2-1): KAGVTQTPRYLIKTRGQQVTLSCSPISGHRSVSWYQQTPGQGLQFLFEYFSETQRNKGNFPGRFSGRQFSNSRSEMNVSTLELGDSALYLCASSLDRYYNEQFFGPGTRLTVL.